One sample yielded the 12 T cell receptor beta chains listed below, sequenced in a study of tissue T cells after allogeneic stem cell transplantation. Method: immunoSEQ multiplex PCR; TCRdb's copy keeps in-frame clones and lacks some. The sample consists of some 590 clones, about 86% of them appearing once. The input for sequencing was duodenal tissue, taken at autopsy. The receptor set was obtained from a male patient aged 35 to 69 with steroid-refractory graft-versus-host disease after an allogeneic stem cell transplant. Some T cells may be the graft donor's.

The gene calls are TRBV29-1 and TRBJ2-5, with 9 bases aligning to TRBD1. Germline V gene sequence: CDR1 SQVTM, CDR2 ANQGSEA. This CDR3 is built from 12 residues. Trimming removed 4 bases from V and 4 bases from J; junction bases left unmatched: 1. The CDR3 is CSVGQGGETQYF. DNA for the CDR3: TGCAGCGTTGGACAGGGGGGAGAGACCCAGTACTTC. The variable domain in full, completed from reference TRBV29-1 and TRBJ2-5, reads SAVISQKPSRDICQRGTSLTIQCQVDSQVTMMFWYRQQPGQSLTLIATANQGSEATYESGFVIDKFPISRPNLTFSTLTVSNMSPEDSSIYLCSVGQGGETQYFGPGTRLLVL.

The rearrangement joins TRBV7-9 to TRBJ1-4; the D gene is possibly TRBD1 (5 bases). This CDR3 has 13 amino acids. Trimming pared 11 bases from V and 6 bases from J, leaving 16 bases between. Germline V CDR1 and CDR2: SEHNR, FQNEAQ (reference sequence). CDR3 DNA: TGTGCCGGAAGAGGGGAGTCGGATGAAAAACTGTTTTTT. It translates to CAGRGESDEKLFF.

The rearrangement joins TRBV5-5 to TRBJ2-6; 7 bases map to TRBD1. The length of the CDR3 is 15 residues. After removal of 4 bases from V and 4 bases from J, the junction contained 5 bases not matched to a gene. Germline V lookup: CDR1 SGHKS, CDR2 YYEKEE (reference sequence). The CDR3 loop is CASSRQGTGANVLTF. In DNA, the CDR3 is TGTGCCAGCAGCCGACAGGGAACAGGGGCCAACGTCCTGACTTTC.

The genes are TRBV30 and TRBJ1-6; D not resolved. Germline CDR1 GTSNPN, CDR2 SVGIG (reference sequence). V lost 2 bases and J lost 4, with 3 bases in between. The CDR3 consists of 12 residues. The CDR3 reads CAWSTYNSPLHF. The CDR3 DNA follows: TGTGCCTGGAGTACGTATAATTCACCCCTCCACTTT.

The chain couples TRBV7-9 to TRBJ2-1; D gene uncertain. Trimming shortened V by 5 bases and J by 5 bases, and 16 bases separated the two germline ends. The length of the CDR3 is 15 residues. CDR1 and CDR2 from the germline V gene are SEHNR and FQNEAQ (reference sequence). DNA for the CDR3: TGTGCCAGCAGCCCCGCCCCCCGGCCCAACAATGAGCAGTTCTTC. It encodes CASSPAPRPNNEQFF.

This clone showed up just once. This chain uses TRBV18 with TRBJ2-3, with 8 positions matching TRBD2. From germline, CDR1 is KGHSH and CDR2 LQKENI. CDR3 length equals 16 residues. After removal of 2 bases from V and 1 base from J, the junction contained 5 bases not matched to a gene. CDR3 nucleotides: TGTGCCAGCTCACCAGAGGGTAGCGGGGGCACAGATACGCAGTATTTT. This translates into CASSPEGSGGTDTQYF.

This clone turned up a few times. The chain is built from TRBV4-2 and TRBJ2-7; D is undetermined. Trimming took off 0 bases at V and 1 base at J, with 10 bases between the two ends. The CDR3 loop spans 15 amino acids. CDR1 is LGHNA and CDR2 is YNFKEQ in the germline V gene. As DNA, the CDR3 is TGTGCCAGCAGCCAAGATAAACCTTCTTCCTACGAGCAGTACTTC. Amino acid sequence: CASSQDKPSSYEQYF.

The rearrangement links TRBV24-1 to TRBJ2-5; D call uncertain. Germline CDR1 and CDR2: KGHDR and SFDVKD. This CDR3 comprises 12 residues. V lost 1 base, J lost 4 bases, and 3 bases lay in between. The CDR3 sequence: CATSDLGETQYF. The CDR3 DNA sequence: TGTGCCACCAGTGATTTAGGAGAGACCCAGTACTTC.

This chain links TRBV9 with TRBJ2-3; D not certain. Germline-derived CDR1 and CDR2 are SGDLS and YYNGEE. V dropped 2 bases and J dropped 2 bases, with 6 bases sitting between them. The CDR3 sequence is 13 residues long. CDR3 region: CASSVGDTDTQYF. CDR3 nucleotide sequence: TGTGCCAGCAGCGTCGGAGACACAGATACGCAGTATTTT. The full variable domain, with the rest looked up from reference TRBV9 and TRBJ2-3, is DSGVTQTPKHLITATGQRVTLRCSPRSGDLSVYWYQQSLDQGLQFLIQYYNGEERAKGNILERFSAQQFPDLHSELNLSSLELGDSALYFCASSVGDTDTQYFGPGTRLTVL.

The chain has TRBV3-1 (or the pseudogene TRBV3-2) and TRBJ1-2, with TRBD1 as a possible D gene (6 bases). Trimming pared 4 bases from V and 8 bases from J, leaving 23 bases between. The CDR3 is made up of 16 amino acids. Germline V gives CDR1 LGHDT, CDR2 YNNKEL (reference sequence). CDR3 DNA: TGTGCCAGCAGCCCCAACCCTAGGACAGCAACGGAGGGCTACACCTTC. Translating gives CASSPNPRTATEGYTF.

The chain couples TRBV7-8 to TRBJ1-3, with 9 bases identical to TRBD1. Germline CDR1 and CDR2: SGHVS and FQNEAQ. With V trimmed by 1 base and J by 1 base, 2 bases remained unmatched. This CDR3 spans 16 amino acids. CDR3 DNA sequence: TGTGCCAGCAGCTTAGGCGGACAGGGGTCTGGAAACACCATATATTTT. It yields the protein CASSLGGQGSGNTIYF.

The V gene is TRBV30, the J gene TRBJ1-4; 7 nucleotides align to TRBD1. Germline V gene data show CDR1 as GTSNPN and CDR2 as SVGIG (reference sequence). The CDR3 runs to 14 residues. J lost 8 bases, V lost 1 base, and 7 bases had no gene match. The CDR3 loop is CAWSEGGAGEKLFF. The CDR3 DNA follows: TGTGCCTGGAGTGAAGGGGGCGCGGGGGAAAAACTGTTTTTT.